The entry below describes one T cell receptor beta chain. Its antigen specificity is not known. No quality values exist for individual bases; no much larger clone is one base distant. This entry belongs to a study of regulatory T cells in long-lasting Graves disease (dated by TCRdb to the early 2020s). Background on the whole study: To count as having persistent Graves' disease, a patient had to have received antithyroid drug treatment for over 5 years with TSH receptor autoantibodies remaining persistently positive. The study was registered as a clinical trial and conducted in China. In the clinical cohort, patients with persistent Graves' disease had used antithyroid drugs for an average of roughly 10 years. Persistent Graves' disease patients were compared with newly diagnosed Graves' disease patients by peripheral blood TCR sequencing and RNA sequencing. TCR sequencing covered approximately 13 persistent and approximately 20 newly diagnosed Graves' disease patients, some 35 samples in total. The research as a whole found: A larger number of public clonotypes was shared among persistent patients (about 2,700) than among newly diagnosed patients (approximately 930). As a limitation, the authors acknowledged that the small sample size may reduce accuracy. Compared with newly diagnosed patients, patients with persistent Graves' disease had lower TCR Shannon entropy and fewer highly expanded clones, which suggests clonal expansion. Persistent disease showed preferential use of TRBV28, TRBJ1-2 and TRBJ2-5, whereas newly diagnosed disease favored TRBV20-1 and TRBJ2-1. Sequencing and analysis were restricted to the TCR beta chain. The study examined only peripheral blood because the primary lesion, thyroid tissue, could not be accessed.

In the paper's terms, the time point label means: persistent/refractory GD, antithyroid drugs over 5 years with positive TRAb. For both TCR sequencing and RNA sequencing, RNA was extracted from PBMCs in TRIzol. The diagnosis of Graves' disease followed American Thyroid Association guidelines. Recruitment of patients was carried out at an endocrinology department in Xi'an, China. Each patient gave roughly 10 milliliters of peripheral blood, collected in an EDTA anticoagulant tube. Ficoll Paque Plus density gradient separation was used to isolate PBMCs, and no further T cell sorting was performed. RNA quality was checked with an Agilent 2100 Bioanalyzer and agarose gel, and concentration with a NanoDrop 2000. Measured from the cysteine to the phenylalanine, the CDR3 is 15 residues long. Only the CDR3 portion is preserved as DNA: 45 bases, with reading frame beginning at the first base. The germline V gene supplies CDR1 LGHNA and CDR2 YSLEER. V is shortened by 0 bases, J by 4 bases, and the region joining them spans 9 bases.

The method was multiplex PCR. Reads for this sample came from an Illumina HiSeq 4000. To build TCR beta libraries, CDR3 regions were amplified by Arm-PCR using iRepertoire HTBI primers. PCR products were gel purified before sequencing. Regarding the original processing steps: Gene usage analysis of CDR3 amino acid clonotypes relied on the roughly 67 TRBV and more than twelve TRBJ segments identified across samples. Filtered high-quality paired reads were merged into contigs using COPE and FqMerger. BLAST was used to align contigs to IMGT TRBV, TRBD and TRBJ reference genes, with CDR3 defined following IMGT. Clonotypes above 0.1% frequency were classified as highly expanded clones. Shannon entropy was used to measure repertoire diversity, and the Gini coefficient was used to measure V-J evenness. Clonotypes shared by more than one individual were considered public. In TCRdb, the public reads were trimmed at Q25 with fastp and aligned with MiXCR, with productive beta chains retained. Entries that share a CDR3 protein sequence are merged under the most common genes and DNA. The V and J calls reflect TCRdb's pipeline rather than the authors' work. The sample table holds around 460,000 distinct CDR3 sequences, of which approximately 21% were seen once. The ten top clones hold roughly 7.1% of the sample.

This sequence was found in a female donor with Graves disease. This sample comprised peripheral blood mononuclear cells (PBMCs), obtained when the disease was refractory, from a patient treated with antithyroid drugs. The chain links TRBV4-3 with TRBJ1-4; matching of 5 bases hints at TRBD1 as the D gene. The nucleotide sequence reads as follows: TGCGCCAGCAGCCAAGAGGGACGGCTTAATGAAAAACTGTTTTTT. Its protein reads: CASSQEGRLNEKLFF.